This passage covers 3 T cell receptor beta chains from one sample sequenced in a study of a mutant IDH1 vaccine in newly diagnosed glioma. For these TCRs, the target antigens are not known. The protocol was immunoSEQ multiplex PCR, while the TCRdb copy is restricted to in-frame clones and leaves out a portion. The sample lists under 35,000 clones, more than 75% occurring once. Time point defined: week 35, safety follow-up. Each dose of the vaccine consisted of 300 ug of mutant IDH1 20-mer peptide, with topical imiquimod. The source was PBMCs, collected from a glioma patient whose treatment included an IDH1 peptide vaccine. All receptors derive from a man in his fifties with glioma.

This clone was observed once. This chain uses TRBV6-1 with TRBJ2-7; D may be TRBD1 or TRBD2 (6 bases each). The length of the CDR3 is 15 residues. V dropped 0 bases and J dropped 0 bases, with 9 bases sitting between them. The germline V gene encodes CDR1 MNHNS and CDR2 SASEGT. For the CDR3, the DNA is TGTGCCAGCAGTGAAGCGACGGGGGCCTCCTACGAGCAGTACTTC. Amino acid sequence: CASSEATGASYEQYF.

This chain connects TRBV5-1 to TRBJ2-7; tentative D call: TRBD2 (6 bases). Germline CDR1 and CDR2: SGHRS and YFSETQ. Trimming cost V 0 bases and J 0 bases, with 10 bases left between them. The CDR3 has 15 amino acids. In nucleotides, the CDR3 is TGCGCCAGCAGCTTGGGTAGCGGCTACTCCTACGAGCAGTACTTC. Protein sequence: CASSLGSGYSYEQYF.

The chain carries TRBV30 and TRBJ1-2; D is unclear. Trimming stripped 2 bases from V and 7 bases from J, with 20 bases between. This CDR3 is 15 amino acids long. Germline V lookup: CDR1 GTSNPN, CDR2 SVGIG (reference sequence). The CDR3 nucleotides are TGTGCCTGGAGTCCTCTCACCGGGCCTTTCTCTGGCTACACCTTC. It encodes CAWSPLTGPFSGYTF.